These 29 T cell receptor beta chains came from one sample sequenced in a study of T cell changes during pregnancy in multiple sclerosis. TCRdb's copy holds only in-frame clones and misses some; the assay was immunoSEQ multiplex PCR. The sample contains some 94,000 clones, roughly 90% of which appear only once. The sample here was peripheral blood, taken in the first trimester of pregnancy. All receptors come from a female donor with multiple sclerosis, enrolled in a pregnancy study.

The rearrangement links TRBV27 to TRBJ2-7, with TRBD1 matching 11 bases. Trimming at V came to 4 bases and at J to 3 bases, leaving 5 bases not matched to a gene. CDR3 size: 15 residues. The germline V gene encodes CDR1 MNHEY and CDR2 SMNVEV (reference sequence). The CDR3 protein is CASSYQGTGGYEQYF. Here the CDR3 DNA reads TGTGCCAGCAGTTACCAAGGGACAGGGGGCTACGAGCAGTACTTC.

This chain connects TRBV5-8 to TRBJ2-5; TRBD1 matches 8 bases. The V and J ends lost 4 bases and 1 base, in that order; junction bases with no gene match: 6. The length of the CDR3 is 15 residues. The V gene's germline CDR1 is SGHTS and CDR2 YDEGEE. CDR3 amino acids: CASSVGQAGQETQYF. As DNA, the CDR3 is TGTGCCAGCAGCGTGGGACAGGCCGGCCAAGAGACCCAGTACTTC.

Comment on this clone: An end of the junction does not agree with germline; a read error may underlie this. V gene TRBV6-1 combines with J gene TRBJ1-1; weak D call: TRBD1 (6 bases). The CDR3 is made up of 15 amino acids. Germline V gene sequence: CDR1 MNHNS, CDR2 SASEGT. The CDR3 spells CASSEQSGVKTEAFF. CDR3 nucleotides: TGTGCCAGCAGTGAACAGTCAGGGGTGAAGACTGAAGCTTTCTTT.

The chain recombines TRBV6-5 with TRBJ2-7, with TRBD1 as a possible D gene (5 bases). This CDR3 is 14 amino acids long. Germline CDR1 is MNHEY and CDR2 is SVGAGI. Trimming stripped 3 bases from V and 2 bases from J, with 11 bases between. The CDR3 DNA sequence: TGTGCCAGCAGTTATATGGCAGGGACCTACGAGCAGTACTTC. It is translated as CASSYMAGTYEQYF.

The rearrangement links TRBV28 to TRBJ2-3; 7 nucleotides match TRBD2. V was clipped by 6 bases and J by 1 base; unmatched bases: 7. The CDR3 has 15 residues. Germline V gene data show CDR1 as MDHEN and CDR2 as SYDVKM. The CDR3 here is CASSPFTSGTDTQYF. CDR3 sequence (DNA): TGTGCCAGCAGCCCTTTTACTAGCGGCACAGATACGCAGTATTTT. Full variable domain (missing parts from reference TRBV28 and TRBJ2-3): DVKVTQSSRYLVKRTGEKVFLECVQDMDHENMFWYRQDPGLGLRLIYFSYDVKMKEKGDIPEGYSVSREKKERFSLILESASTNQTSMYLCASSPFTSGTDTQYFGPGTRLTVL.

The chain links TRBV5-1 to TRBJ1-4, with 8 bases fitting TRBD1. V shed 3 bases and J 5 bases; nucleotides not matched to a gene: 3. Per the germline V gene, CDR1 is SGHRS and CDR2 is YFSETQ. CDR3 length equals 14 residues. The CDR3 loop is CASSSGTGNEKLFF. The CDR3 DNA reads TGCGCCAGCAGCTCCGGGACAGGAAATGAAAAACTGTTTTTT.

CDR3 sequence: CASSEATGGHEQYF. The CDR3 region has the DNA TGTGCCAGCAGTGAAGCAACAGGGGGTCACGAGCAGTACTTC. The V and J genes are TRBV6-1 and TRBJ2-7; 8 bases are a match to TRBD1. Losses at the gene ends were 0 bases for V and 5 bases for J; bases not matched to a gene: 3. CDR3 length equals 14 residues. Germline values: CDR1 MNHNS, CDR2 SASEGT.

The CDR3 DNA reads TGTGCCAGCAGTTCTCGGGACAGGGGGCAAGTTCAGCCCCAGCATTTT. This encodes CASSSRDRGQVQPQHF. J is TRBJ1-5 and V is TRBV28; 12 bases are a match to TRBD1. This CDR3 has 16 residues. CDR1 is MDHEN, CDR2 SYDVKM, per germline. The ends lost 4 bases at V and 6 bases at J; junction bases unmatched: 7.

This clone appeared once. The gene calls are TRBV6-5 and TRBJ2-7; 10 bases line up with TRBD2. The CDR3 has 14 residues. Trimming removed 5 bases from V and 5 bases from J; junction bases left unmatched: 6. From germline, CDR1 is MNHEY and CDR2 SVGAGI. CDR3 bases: TGTGCCAGCAGTGTCGGACTAGCGGAAAACGAGCAGTACTTC. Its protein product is CASSVGLAENEQYF.

CDR3 bases: TGCGCCAGCAGCCAAGATGACAGGGGCTTCTATGGCTACACCTTC. Amino acid sequence: CASSQDDRGFYGYTF. V and J are TRBV4-1 and TRBJ1-2; TRBD1 agrees at 8 bases. Germline V gives CDR1 MGHRA, CDR2 YSYEKL. The CDR3 totals 15 residues. Trimming removed 0 bases from V and 4 bases from J; junction bases left unmatched: 4.

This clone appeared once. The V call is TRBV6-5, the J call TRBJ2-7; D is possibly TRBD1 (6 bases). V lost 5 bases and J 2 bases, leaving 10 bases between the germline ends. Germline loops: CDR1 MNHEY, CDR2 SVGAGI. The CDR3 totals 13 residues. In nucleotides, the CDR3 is TGTGCCAGCAGTCGAGGACAGACCTACGAGCAGTACTTC. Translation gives CASSRGQTYEQYF.

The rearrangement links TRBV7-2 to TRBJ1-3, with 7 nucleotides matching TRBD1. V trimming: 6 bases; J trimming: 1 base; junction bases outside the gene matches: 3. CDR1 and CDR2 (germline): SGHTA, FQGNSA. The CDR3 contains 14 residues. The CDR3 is CASSLQGSGNTIYF. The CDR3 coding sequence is TGTGCCAGCAGTCTACAGGGGTCTGGAAACACCATATATTTT.

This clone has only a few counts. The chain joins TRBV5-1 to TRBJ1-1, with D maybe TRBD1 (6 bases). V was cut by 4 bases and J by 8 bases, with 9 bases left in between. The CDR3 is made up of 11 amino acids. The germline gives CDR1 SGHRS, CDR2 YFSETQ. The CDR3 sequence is CASSAGQEAFF. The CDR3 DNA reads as TGCGCCAGCAGCGCAGGACAGGAAGCTTTCTTT.

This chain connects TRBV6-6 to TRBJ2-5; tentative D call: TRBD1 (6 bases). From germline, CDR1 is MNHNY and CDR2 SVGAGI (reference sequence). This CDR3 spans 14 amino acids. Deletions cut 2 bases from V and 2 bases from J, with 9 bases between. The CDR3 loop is CASSYGTLQETQYF. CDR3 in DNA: TGTGCCAGCAGTTACGGGACACTACAAGAGACCCAGTACTTC.

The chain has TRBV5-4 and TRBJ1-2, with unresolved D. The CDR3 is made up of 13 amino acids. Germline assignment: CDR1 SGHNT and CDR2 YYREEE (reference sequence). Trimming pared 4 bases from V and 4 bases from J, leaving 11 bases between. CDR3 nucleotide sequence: TGTGCCAGCAGCCCCGGAGGTATCTATGGCTACACCTTC. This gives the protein CASSPGGIYGYTF.

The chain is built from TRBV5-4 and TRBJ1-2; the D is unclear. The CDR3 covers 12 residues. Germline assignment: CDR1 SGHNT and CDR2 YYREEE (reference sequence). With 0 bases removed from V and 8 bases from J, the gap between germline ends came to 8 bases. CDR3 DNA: TGTGCCAGCAGCTTGGATGCGGCAGGCTACACCTTC. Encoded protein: CASSLDAAGYTF.

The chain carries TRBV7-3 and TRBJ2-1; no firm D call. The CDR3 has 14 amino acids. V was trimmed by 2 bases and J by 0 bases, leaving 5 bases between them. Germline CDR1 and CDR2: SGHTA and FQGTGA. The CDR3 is CASSLSSSYNEQFF. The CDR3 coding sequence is TGTGCCAGCAGCTTATCCAGCTCCTACAATGAGCAGTTCTTC.

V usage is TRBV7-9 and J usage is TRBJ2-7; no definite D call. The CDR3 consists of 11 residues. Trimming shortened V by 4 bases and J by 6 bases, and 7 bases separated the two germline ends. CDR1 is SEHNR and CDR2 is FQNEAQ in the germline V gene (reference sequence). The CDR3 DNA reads TGTGCCAGCAGCTCGACTCGCGAGCAGTACTTC. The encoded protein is CASSSTREQYF.

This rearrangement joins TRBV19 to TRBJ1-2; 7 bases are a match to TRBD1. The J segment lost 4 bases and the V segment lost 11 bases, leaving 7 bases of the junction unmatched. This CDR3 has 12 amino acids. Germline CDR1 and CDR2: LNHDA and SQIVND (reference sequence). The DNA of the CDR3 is TGTGCCGCCCGGACAGGAGCCTATGGCTACACCTTC. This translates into CAARTGAYGYTF.

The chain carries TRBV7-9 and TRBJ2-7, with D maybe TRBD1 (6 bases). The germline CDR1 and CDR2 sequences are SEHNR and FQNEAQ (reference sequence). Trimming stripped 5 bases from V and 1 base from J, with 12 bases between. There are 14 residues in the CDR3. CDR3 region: CASSDRTVSYEQYF. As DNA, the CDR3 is TGTGCCAGCAGCGACAGGACGGTATCCTACGAGCAGTACTTC. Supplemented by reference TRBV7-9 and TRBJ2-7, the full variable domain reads DTGVSQNPRHKITKRGQNVTFRCDPISEHNRLYWYRQTLGQGPEFLTYFQNEAQLEKSRLLSDRFSAERPKGSFSTLEIQRTEQGDSAMYLCASSDRTVSYEQYFGPGTRLTVT.

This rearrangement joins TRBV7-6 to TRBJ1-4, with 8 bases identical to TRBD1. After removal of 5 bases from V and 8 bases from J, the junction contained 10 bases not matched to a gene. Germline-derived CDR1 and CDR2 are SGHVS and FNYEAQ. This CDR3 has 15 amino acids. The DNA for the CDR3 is TGTGCCAGCAGCAAGTGGGACAGGCAGGGCGAAAAACTGTTTTTT. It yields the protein CASSKWDRQGEKLFF.

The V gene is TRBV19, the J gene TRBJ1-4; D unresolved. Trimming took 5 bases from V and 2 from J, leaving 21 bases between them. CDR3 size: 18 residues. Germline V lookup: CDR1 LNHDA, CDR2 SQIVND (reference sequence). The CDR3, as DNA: TGTGCCAGTAGTCCTGCCTCTCGGGGTTCTTCGACTAATGAAAAACTGTTTTTT. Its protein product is CASSPASRGSSTNEKLFF. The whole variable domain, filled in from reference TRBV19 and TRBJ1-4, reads DGGITQSPKYLFRKEGQNVTLSCEQNLNHDAMYWYRQDPGQGLRLIYYSQIVNDFQKGDIAEGYSVSREKKESFPLTVTSAQKNPTAFYLCASSPASRGSSTNEKLFFGSGTQLSVL.

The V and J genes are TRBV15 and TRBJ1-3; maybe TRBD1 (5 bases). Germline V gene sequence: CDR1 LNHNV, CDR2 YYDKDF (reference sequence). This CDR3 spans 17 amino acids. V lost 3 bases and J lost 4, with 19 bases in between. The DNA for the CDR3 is TGTGCCACCAGCAGGGGCCCCGGGACTAGGGGAGGAAACACCATATATTTT. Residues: CATSRGPGTRGGNTIYF.

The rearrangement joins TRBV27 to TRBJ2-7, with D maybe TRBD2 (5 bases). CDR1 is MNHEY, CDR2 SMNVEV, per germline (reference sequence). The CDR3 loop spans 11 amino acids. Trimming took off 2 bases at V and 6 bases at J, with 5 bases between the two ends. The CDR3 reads CASSLGLEQYF. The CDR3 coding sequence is TGTGCCAGCAGTTTAGGACTCGAGCAGTACTTC.

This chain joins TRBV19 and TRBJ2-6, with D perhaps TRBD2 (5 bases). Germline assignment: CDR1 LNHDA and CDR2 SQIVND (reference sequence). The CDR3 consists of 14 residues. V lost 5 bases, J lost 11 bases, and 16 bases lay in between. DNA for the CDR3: TGTGCCAGTAGTTTGGGGAGCGTGGGATACGTCCTGACTTTC. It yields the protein CASSLGSVGYVLTF. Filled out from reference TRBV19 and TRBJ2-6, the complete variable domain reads DGGITQSPKYLFRKEGQNVTLSCEQNLNHDAMYWYRQDPGQGLRLIYYSQIVNDFQKGDIAEGYSVSREKKESFPLTVTSAQKNPTAFYLCASSLGSVGYVLTFGAGSRLTVL.

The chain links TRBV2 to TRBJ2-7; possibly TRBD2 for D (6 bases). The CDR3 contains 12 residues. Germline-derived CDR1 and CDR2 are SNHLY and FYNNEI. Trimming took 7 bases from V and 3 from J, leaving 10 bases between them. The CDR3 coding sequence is TGTGCCAGCATGGGGGGAGTCTACGAGCAGTACTTC. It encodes CASMGGVYEQYF.

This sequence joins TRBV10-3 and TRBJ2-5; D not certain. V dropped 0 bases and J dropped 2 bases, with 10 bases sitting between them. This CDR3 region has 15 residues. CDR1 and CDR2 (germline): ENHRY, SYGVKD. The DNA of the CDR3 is TGTGCCATCAGTGAGTCGCACTCCAGGCAAGAGACCCAGTACTTC. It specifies CAISESHSRQETQYF.

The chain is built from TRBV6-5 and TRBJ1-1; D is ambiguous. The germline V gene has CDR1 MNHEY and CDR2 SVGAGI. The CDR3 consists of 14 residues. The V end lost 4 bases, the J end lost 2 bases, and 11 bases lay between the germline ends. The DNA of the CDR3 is TGTGCCAGCAGTTCGGTGGGAGCCAACACTGAAGCTTTCTTT. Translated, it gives CASSSVGANTEAFF.

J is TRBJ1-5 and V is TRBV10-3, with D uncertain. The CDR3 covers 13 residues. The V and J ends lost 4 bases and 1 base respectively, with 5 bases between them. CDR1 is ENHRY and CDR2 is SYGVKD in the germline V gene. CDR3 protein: CAISGTSNQPQHF. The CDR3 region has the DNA TGTGCCATCAGTGGAACAAGCAATCAGCCCCAGCATTTT.